Given below is one T cell receptor (beta chain) in context. V was clipped by 5 bases and J by 10 bases, with 15 bases between them. The length of the CDR3 is 13 residues. This record belongs to a study of blood T cell repertoires in COVID-19. Only in-frame clones appear in the TCRdb table, and some are missing; sequencing was by immunoSEQ multiplex PCR. Among roughly 92,000 clones listed, roughly 89% were seen once. The chain employs TRBV12-3 or TRBV12-4 and TRBJ2-1; possible D gene TRBD2, 6 bases. This TCR was sampled from a woman older than 75 with active or convalescent COVID-19. The sample consisted of peripheral blood. The CDR3: CASSINGRGEQFF. For the CDR3, the DNA is TGTGCCAGCAGTATAAACGGGAGAGGGGAGCAGTTCTTC.